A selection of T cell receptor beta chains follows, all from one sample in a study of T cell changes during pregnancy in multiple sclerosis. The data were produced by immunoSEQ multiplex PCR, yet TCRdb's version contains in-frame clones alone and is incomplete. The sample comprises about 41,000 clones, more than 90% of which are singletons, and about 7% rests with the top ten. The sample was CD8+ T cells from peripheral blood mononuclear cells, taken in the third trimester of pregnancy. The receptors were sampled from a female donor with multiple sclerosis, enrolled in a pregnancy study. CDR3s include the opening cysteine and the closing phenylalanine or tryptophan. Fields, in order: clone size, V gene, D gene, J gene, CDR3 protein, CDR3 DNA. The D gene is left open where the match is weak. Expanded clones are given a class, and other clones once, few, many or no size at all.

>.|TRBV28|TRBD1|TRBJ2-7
CASSPSTGEEEQYF
TGTGCCAGCAGCCCTTCGACAGGGGAGGAGGAGCAGTACTTC
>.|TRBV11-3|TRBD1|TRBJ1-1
CASRKRQGHTEAFF
TGTGCCAGCAGAAAGAGACAGGGTCACACTGAAGCTTTCTTT
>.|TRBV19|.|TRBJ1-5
CASSAHLSTEYSNQPQHF
TGTGCCAGTAGTGCACATCTGTCGACAGAATATAGCAATCAACCCCAGCATTTT
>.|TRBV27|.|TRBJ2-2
CASSLARNVYTGELFF
TGTGCCAGCAGTTTAGCCAGAAATGTATACACCGGGGAGCTGTTTTTT
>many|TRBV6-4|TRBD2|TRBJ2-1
CASSLAGTHNEQFF
TGTGCCAGCAGTCTAGCGGGAACCCACAATGAGCAGTTCTTC
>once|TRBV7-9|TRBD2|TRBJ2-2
CASSSRLASRTGELFF
TGTGCCAGCAGCTCCCGACTAGCCTCTCGGACCGGGGAGCTGTTTTTT
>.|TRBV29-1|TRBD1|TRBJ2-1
CSTGQGFGNEQFF
TGCAGCACGGGACAGGGGTTTGGGAATGAGCAGTTCTTC
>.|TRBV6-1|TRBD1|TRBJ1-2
CASSDGTGGALYGYTF
TGTGCCAGCAGTGACGGGACAGGGGGCGCCCTCTATGGCTACACCTTC
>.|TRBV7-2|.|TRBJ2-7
CASSLVDLGPYEQYF
TGTGCCAGCAGCTTAGTGGACTTGGGTCCCTACGAGCAGTACTTC
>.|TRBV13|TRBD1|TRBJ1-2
CASSLGPTGESLSYTF
TGTGCCAGCAGCTTAGGCCCGACAGGGGAGTCACTATCCTACACCTTC
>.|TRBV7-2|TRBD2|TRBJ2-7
CASSPLAGGTYEQYF
TGTGCCAGCAGCCCCCTAGCGGGAGGGACCTACGAGCAGTACTTC
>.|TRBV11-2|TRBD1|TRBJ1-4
CASSPISGTGDEKLFF
TGTGCCAGCAGCCCGATCTCCGGGACAGGGGATGAAAAACTGTTTTTT
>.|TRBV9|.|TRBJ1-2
CASSGEGVPHGYTF
TGTGCCAGCAGCGGGGAGGGGGTGCCCCATGGCTACACCTTC
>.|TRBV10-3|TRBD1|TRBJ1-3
CAIRTGINSGNTIYF
TGTGCCATCAGGACAGGGATAAACTCTGGAAACACCATATATTTT
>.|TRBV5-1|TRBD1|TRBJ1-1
CASRATDRGLTEAFF
TGCGCCAGCAGGGCGACGGACAGGGGGCTTACTGAAGCTTTCTTT
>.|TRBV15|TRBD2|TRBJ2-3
CATSSGLAADTQYF
TGTGCCACCAGCAGCGGACTAGCAGCGGATACGCAGTATTTT
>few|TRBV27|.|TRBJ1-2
CASSGGRGKYGYTF
TGTGCCAGCAGCGGGGGGCGGGGGAAGTACGGCTACACCTTC
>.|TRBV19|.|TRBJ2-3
CASSFGRTDTQYF
TGTGCCAGTAGTTTTGGCCGCACAGATACGCAGTATTTT
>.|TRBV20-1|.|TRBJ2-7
CSARTGYEQYF
TGCAGTGCTAGGACGGGGTACGAGCAGTACTTC
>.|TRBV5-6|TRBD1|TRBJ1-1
CASSLTPGQGFTEAFF
TGTGCCAGCAGCTTAACCCCGGGACAGGGATTCACTGAAGCTTTCTTT
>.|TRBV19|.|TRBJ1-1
CASSADSYTEAFF
TGTGCCAGTAGTGCCGACAGTTACACTGAAGCTTTCTTT
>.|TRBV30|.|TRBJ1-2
CAWSTGGDGYTF
TGTGCCTGGAGTACGGGAGGGGATGGCTACACCTTC
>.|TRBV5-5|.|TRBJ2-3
CASSLGQAGDTQYF
TGTGCCAGCAGCTTGGGACAGGCCGGGGATACGCAGTATTTT
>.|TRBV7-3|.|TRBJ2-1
CASSPGQNYNEQFF
TGTGCCAGCAGCCCCGGACAGAACTACAATGAGCAGTTCTTC
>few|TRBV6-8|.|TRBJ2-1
CASRKGPYQGEQFF
TGTGCCAGCAGAAAAGGGCCCTACCAGGGCGAGCAGTTCTTC
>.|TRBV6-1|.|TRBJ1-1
CASSGGYTEAFF
TGTGCCAGCAGCGGGGGATACACTGAAGCTTTCTTT
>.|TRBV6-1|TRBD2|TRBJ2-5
CASSDGGGGQETQYF
TGTGCCAGCAGTGACGGCGGGGGAGGCCAAGAGACCCAGTACTTC
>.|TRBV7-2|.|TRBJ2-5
CASSLPGSQETQYF
TGTGCCAGCAGCTTACCCGGTAGCCAAGAGACCCAGTACTTC
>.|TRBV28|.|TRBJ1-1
CASSFGGSYTEAFF
TGTGCCAGCAGTTTTGGGGGCTCCTACACTGAAGCTTTCTTT
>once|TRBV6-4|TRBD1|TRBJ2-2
CASGPGQDNTGELFF
TGTGCCAGCGGCCCCGGACAGGACAACACCGGGGAGCTGTTTTTT
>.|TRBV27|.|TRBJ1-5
CASSLSGGNQPQHF
TGTGCCAGCAGTTTGTCAGGAGGGAATCAGCCCCAGCATTTT
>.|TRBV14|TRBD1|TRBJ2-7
CASKGQGTYEQYF
TGTGCCAGCAAGGGACAGGGCACCTACGAGCAGTACTTC
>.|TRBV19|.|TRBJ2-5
CASSTGDGPGETQYF
TGTGCCAGTAGTACGGGGGACGGACCCGGAGAGACCCAGTACTTC
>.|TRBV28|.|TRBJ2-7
CASTTTGEQYF
TGTGCCAGCACCACAACGGGCGAGCAGTACTTC
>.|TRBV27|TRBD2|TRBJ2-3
CASSCPNGTSGSSTDTQYF
TGTGCCAGCAGTTGTCCCAACGGGACTAGCGGGTCTAGCACAGATACGCAGTATTTT
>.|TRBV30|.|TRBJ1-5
CAWSGRDFLNQPQHF
TGTGCCTGGAGTGGTCGGGATTTTCTCAATCAGCCCCAGCATTTT
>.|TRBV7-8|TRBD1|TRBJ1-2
CASSLFGTGDEGYTF
TGTGCCAGCAGCCTATTCGGGACAGGGGATGAAGGCTACACCTTC
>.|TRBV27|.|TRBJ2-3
CASSFVRVDTQYF
TGTGCCAGCAGTTTTGTTCGGGTAGATACGCAGTATTTT
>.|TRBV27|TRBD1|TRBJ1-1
CASSLSPGGLESTEAFF
TGTGCCAGCAGTTTATCGCCAGGGGGCCTCGAAAGCACTGAAGCTTTCTTT
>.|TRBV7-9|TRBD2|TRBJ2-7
CASSYPGLADYEQYF
TGTGCCAGCAGTTACCCGGGACTAGCGGACTACGAGCAGTACTTC
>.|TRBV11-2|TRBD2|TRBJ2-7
CASSTGLGAYEQYF
TGTGCCAGCAGCACCGGACTAGGAGCCTACGAGCAGTACTTC
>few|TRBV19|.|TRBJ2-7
CASSISSRDFSYEQYF
TGTGCCAGTAGTATTTCGTCCCGTGACTTCTCCTACGAGCAGTACTTC